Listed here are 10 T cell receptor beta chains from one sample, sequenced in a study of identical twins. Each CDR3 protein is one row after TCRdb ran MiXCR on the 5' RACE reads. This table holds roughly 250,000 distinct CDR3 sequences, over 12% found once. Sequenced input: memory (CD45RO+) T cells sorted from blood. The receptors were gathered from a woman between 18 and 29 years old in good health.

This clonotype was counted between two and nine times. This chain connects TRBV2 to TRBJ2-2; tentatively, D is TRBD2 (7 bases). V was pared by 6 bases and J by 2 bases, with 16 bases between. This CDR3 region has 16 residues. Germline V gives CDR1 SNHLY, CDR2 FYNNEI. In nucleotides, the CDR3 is TGTGCCAGCAGCACCTATGGGGGGGGCAACACCGGGGAGCTGTTTTTT. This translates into CASSTYGGGNTGELFF.

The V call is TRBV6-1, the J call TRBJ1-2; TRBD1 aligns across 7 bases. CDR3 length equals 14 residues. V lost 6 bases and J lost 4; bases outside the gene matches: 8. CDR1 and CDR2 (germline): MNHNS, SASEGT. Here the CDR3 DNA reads TGTGCCAGCAGCCGACGACAGGGTTCCTATGGCTACACCTTC. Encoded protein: CASSRRQGSYGYTF.

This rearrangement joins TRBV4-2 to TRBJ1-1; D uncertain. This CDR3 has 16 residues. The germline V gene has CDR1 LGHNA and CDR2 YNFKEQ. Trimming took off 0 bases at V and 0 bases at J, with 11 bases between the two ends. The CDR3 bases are TGTGCCAGCAGCCAAGATCCCTTCCTTATGAACACTGAAGCTTTCTTT. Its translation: CASSQDPFLMNTEAFF.

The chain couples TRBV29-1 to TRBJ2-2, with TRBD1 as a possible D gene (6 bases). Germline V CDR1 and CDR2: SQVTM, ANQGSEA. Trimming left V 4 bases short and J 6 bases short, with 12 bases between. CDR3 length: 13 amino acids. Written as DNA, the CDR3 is TGCAGCGTTGGGGATGGGGGCTCCGGGGAGCTGTTTTTT. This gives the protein CSVGDGGSGELFF.

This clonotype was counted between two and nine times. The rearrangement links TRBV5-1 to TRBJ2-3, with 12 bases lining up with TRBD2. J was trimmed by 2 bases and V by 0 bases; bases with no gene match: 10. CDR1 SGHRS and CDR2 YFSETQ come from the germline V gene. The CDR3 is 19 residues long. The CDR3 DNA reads TGCGCCAGCAGCTTGGCCGCTCTAGCGGGGGGGCCTAACACAGATACGCAGTATTTT. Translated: CASSLAALAGGPNTDTQYF.

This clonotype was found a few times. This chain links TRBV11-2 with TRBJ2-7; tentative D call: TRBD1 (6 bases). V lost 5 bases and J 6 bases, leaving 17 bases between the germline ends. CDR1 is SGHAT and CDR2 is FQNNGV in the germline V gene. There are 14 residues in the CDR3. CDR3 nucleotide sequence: TGTGCCAGCAGCCCCCGGACAGATTTAGGCGAGCAGTACTTC. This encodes CASSPRTDLGEQYF.

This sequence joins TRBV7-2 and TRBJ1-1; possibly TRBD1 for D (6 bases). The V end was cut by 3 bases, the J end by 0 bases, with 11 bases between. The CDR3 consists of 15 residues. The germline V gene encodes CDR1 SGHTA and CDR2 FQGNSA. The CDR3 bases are TGTGCCAGCAGCTTCGGGAACAGGGTGAACACTGAAGCTTTCTTT. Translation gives CASSFGNRVNTEAFF.

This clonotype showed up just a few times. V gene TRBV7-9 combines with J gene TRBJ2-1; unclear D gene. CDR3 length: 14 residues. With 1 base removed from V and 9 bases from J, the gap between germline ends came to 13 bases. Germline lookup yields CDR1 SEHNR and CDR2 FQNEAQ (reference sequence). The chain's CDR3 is CASSLGNVLGEQFF. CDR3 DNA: TGTGCCAGCAGCTTAGGAAATGTCCTAGGTGAGCAGTTCTTC.

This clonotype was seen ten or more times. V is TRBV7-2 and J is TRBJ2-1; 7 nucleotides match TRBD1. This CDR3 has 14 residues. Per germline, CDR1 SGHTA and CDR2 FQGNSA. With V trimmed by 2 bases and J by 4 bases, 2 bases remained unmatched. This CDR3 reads CASSLRDRYNEQFF. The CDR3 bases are TGTGCCAGCAGCTTAAGGGACAGATACAATGAGCAGTTCTTC.

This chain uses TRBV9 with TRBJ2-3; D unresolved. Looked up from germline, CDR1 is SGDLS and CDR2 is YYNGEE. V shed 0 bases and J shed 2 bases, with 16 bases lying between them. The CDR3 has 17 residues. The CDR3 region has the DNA TGTGCCAGCAGCGTAGATGGTAGCTCCCATCCCACAGATACGCAGTATTTT. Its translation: CASSVDGSSHPTDTQYF. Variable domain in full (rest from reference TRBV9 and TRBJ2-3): DSGVTQTPKHLITATGQRVTLRCSPRSGDLSVYWYQQSLDQGLQFLIQYYNGEERAKGNILERFSAQQFPDLHSELNLSSLELGDSALYFCASSVDGSSHPTDTQYFGPGTRLTVL.